This is a list of T cell receptor beta chains from one sample in a study of CD8+CD57+ T cells in acquired aplastic anemia. TCRdb reanalysed the reads using MiXCR and keeps one entry per CDR3 protein. Of 110,000 or so distinct CDR3 sequences listed, approximately 61% are singletons. The sequenced sample consisted of sorted CD4+, CD8+, or CD8+CD57+ T cells (not recorded which) from PBMCs. These receptors were obtained from a human donor with aplastic anemia. CDR3s include the opening cysteine and the closing phenylalanine or tryptophan. A D gene is named only where the DNA matches it firmly. Clone size is stated in some rows and not others, as once, few, many or a class when expanded.

j_gene	abundance	d_gene	v_gene	CDR3aa	CDR3nt
TRBJ1-6	NA	TRBD1	TRBV2	CASRVDRAADSPLHF	TGTGCCAGCAGAGTAGACAGGGCGGCCGATTCACCCCTCCACTTT
TRBJ2-4	NA	NA	TRBV2	CASSGQLLAKNIQYF	TGTGCCAGCAGTGGACAACTCCTAGCCAAAAACATTCAGTACTTC
TRBJ2-7	NA	NA	TRBV20-1	CSARDGGYEQYF	TGCAGTGCTAGAGATGGGGGCTACGAGCAGTACTTC
TRBJ2-3	NA	TRBD1	TRBV24-1	CATSASWTGDSNTQYF	TGTGCCACCAGTGCATCGTGGACAGGGGACTCGAATACGCAGTATTTT
TRBJ1-5	few	NA	TRBV2	CASSAGEYRPQHF	TGTGCCAGCAGTGCCGGGGAGTATCGGCCCCAGCATTTT
TRBJ1-4	NA	NA	TRBV2	CASSALRGLFF	TGTGCCAGCAGTGCATTAAGAGGACTGTTTTTT
TRBJ2-7	many	NA	TRBV4-1	CASSQVVTDYYYEQYF	TGCGCCAGCAGCCAAGTAGTGACAGATTATTACTACGAGCAGTACTTC
TRBJ2-4	NA	NA	TRBV2	CASSEQGMGIQYF	TGTGCCAGCAGTGAACAGGGAATGGGCATTCAGTACTTC
TRBJ1-2	NA	TRBD1	TRBV2	CASRDLDRANYGYTF	TGTGCCAGCAGGGATCTAGACAGGGCTAACTATGGCTACACCTTC
TRBJ1-2	NA	NA	TRBV5-1	CASTPRGGDYGYTF	TGCGCCAGCACGCCACGCGGGGGGGACTATGGCTACACCTTC
TRBJ1-2	NA	NA	TRBV19	CASSIERWSSYTF	TGTGCCAGTAGTATTGAGCGGTGGAGTAGCTACACCTTC
TRBJ1-6	NA	NA	TRBV9	CASSAYLGGNSPLHF	TGTGCCAGCAGCGCGTACCTCGGGGGTAATTCACCCCTCCACTTT
TRBJ2-7	NA	NA	TRBV20-1	CSARENTYEQYF	TGCAGTGCTAGGGAGAATACCTACGAGCAGTACTTC
TRBJ2-7	NA	TRBD1	TRBV7-2	CASSWRTGSYEQYF	TGTGCCAGCAGCTGGAGGACAGGGTCCTACGAGCAGTACTTC
TRBJ2-3	NA	TRBD1	TRBV6-1	CASSEGTGHTDTQYF	TGTGCCAGCAGTGAAGGGACAGGCCACACAGATACGCAGTATTTT
TRBJ2-2	few	NA	TRBV15	CATSRDRVGGELFF	TGTGCCACCAGTAGAGATCGCGTTGGCGGGGAGCTGTTTTTT
TRBJ2-5	once	NA	TRBV7-8	CASSPFETQYF	TGTGCCAGCTCACCATTCGAGACCCAGTACTTC
TRBJ2-6	NA	TRBD1	TRBV10-1	CASSVGDSSGANVLTF	TGCGCCAGCAGTGTGGGGGACAGCTCCGGGGCCAACGTCCTGACTTTC
TRBJ2-5	NA	TRBD1	TRBV24-1	CATSDRDRPPQETQYF	TGTGCCACCAGTGACAGGGACAGACCCCCCCAAGAGACCCAGTACTTC
TRBJ2-1	NA	NA	TRBV7-3	CASSFGQGMYNEQFF	TGTGCCAGCAGCTTCGGCCAGGGGATGTACAATGAGCAGTTCTTC
TRBJ2-7	NA	TRBD2	TRBV20-1	CSAELAGVSYEQYF	TGCAGTGCAGAACTAGCGGGAGTGAGCTACGAGCAGTACTTC
TRBJ2-7	NA	NA	TRBV25-1	CASRHFYEQYF	TGTGCCAGCAGACACTTCTACGAGCAGTACTTC
TRBJ1-1	NA	TRBD1	TRBV9	CASSRGTGGITEAFF	TGTGCCAGCAGCCGCGGGACAGGGGGAATCACTGAAGCTTTCTTT
TRBJ2-7	many	NA	TRBV20-1	CSARDRHTYEQYF	TGCAGTGCTAGAGATCGTCATACCTACGAGCAGTACTTC
TRBJ2-7	NA	NA	TRBV19	CASSPYSQGKDEQYF	TGTGCCAGTAGCCCTTACTCCCAGGGGAAAGACGAGCAGTACTTC
TRBJ2-1	NA	NA	TRBV24-1	CATSDFHPYNEQFF	TGTGCCACCAGTGATTTTCACCCGTACAATGAGCAGTTCTTC
TRBJ2-7	few	NA	TRBV2	CASNPLAAPGQYF	TGTGCCAGCAATCCGTTGGCAGCTCCGGGGCAGTACTTC
TRBJ2-1	many	NA	TRBV9	CASSVDRGSYNEQFF	TGTGCCAGCAGCGTAGACCGGGGGTCCTACAATGAGCAGTTCTTC
TRBJ2-5	few	TRBD2	TRBV6-4	CASSEVAGGQETQYF	TGTGCCAGCAGTGAAGTAGCGGGAGGGCAAGAGACCCAGTACTTC
TRBJ2-7	NA	NA	TRBV9	CASSPQRDSYEQYF	TGTGCCAGCAGCCCCCAGAGGGACTCCTACGAGCAGTACTTC
TRBJ2-2	NA	TRBD1	TRBV19	CATSWTGGTGELFF	TGTGCCACCAGCTGGACAGGGGGTACCGGGGAGCTGTTTTTT
TRBJ1-2	NA	NA	TRBV12-3/TRBV12-4	CASSPGLRGYGYTF	TGTGCCAGCAGCCCCGGACTGAGAGGCTATGGCTACACCTTC
TRBJ2-7	many	NA	TRBV15	CATSRAARAPHEQYF	TGTGCCACCAGCAGAGCGGCCAGGGCGCCCCACGAGCAGTACTTC
TRBJ2-7	few	NA	TRBV7-8	CASSLAERSEQYF	TGTGCCAGCAGCTTAGCCGAGCGATCCGAGCAGTACTTC
TRBJ1-5	NA	NA	TRBV19	CASSIPGEPQHF	TGTGCCAGTAGTATACCTGGGGAGCCCCAGCATTTT
TRBJ1-6	many	NA	TRBV27	CASSTRQYNSPLHF	TGTGCCAGCAGTACCCGACAGTATAATTCACCCCTCCACTTT
TRBJ2-5	NA	TRBD2	TRBV19	CASSDHRGGLGGRETQYF	TGTGCCAGTAGTGACCACCGCGGGGGGCTAGGGGGTCGGGAGACCCAGTACTTC
TRBJ1-2	few	NA	TRBV25-1	CASNFGADGYTF	TGTGCCAGCAATTTCGGGGCGGATGGCTACACCTTC
TRBJ2-3	NA	NA	TRBV7-9	CASSPQTTDTQYF	TGTGCCAGCAGCCCGCAGACGACAGATACGCAGTATTTT
TRBJ1-1	many	NA	TRBV19	CASSIWVGTEAFF	TGTGCCAGTAGTATATGGGTAGGCACTGAAGCTTTCTTT
TRBJ2-3	NA	NA	TRBV7-9	CASSLVRERTQYF	TGTGCCAGCAGCTTAGTCAGGGAACGTACGCAGTATTTT
TRBJ2-3	NA	NA	TRBV2	CASSAGWTDTQYF	TGTGCCAGCAGTGCAGGGTGGACAGATACGCAGTATTTT
TRBJ1-2	NA	NA	TRBV10-3	CASSSPLREGYTF	TGTGCCAGCAGTAGTCCCCTCAGGGAGGGCTACACCTTC
TRBJ2-7	NA	NA	TRBV10-2	CASSETGSRADEQYF	TGCGCCAGCAGTGAAACCGGGAGTAGGGCCGACGAGCAGTACTTC
TRBJ2-7	NA	NA	TRBV7-9	CASSLRDNEQYF	TGTGCCAGCAGCTTGAGGGACAACGAGCAGTACTTC
TRBJ2-7	NA	NA	TRBV15	CATSRDRGSYEQYF	TGTGCCACCAGCAGAGATCGAGGCAGCTACGAGCAGTACTTC
TRBJ1-5	NA	NA	TRBV2	CASSWEGHRQPQHF	TGTGCCAGCAGTTGGGAGGGTCATCGCCAGCCCCAGCATTTT
TRBJ2-2	few	NA	TRBV7-8	CASSRSAGTNTGELFF	TGTGCCAGCAGCCGTTCGGCTGGAACGAACACCGGGGAGCTGTTTTTT
TRBJ1-4	NA	NA	TRBV10-3	CAPRHPTNEKLFF	TGTGCCCCTCGCCATCCAACTAATGAAAAACTGTTTTTT
TRBJ2-7	NA	NA	TRBV19	CAGLSDSVYEQYF	TGTGCCGGTCTCTCGGACAGTGTGTACGAGCAGTACTTC
TRBJ2-3	NA	TRBD2	TRBV7-3	CASRRGYTDTQYF	TGTGCCAGCCGGCGGGGGTACACAGATACGCAGTATTTT
TRBJ1-1	few	TRBD1	TRBV10-3	CAISTTGGKGTEAFF	TGTGCCATCAGCACGACAGGGGGCAAGGGCACTGAAGCTTTCTTT
TRBJ2-5	many	NA	TRBV5-1	CASSFGGGFQETQYF	TGCGCCAGCAGCTTTGGTGGGGGGTTTCAAGAGACCCAGTACTTC
TRBJ2-7	once	TRBD1	TRBV4-1	CASSQEGTGTYYEQYF	TGCGCCAGCAGCCAAGAGGGGACAGGAACTTACTACGAGCAGTACTTC
TRBJ1-5	NA	TRBD1	TRBV24-1	CATSTQGARQPQHF	TGTGCCACCAGTACTCAGGGGGCGCGTCAGCCCCAGCATTTT
TRBJ1-2	many	NA	TRBV27	CASSRQYTSYTF	TGTGCCAGCAGCAGACAGTATACGAGCTACACCTTC